What follows describes a single TCR beta chain. No antigen is known for it. The J segment lost 1 base and the V segment lost 1 base, leaving 4 bases of the junction unmatched. This CDR3 has 15 residues. Germline V gene lookup returns CDR1 SGHTS and CDR2 YDEGEE. Drawing of blood for sampling happened at baseline, at cycle 4 day 1, and at cycle 7 day 1. The data were taken from a study of OX40 agonist ivuxolimab in advanced cancers. Whole-study results and caveats: Clonal expansion among partial responders at 0.1-3.0 mg/kg ranked near the lowest. By week 6 at 0.1 to 3.0 mg/kg, blood CD4+ and CD8+ T cells had expanded clonally.

Repertoires were generated with immunoSEQ multiplex PCR, while TCRdb's copy carries only in-frame clones and drops some. The sample holds about 58,000 clones, about 89% seen once. The receptor's source is an adult with an advanced solid tumor such as melanoma, head and neck, liver or kidney cancer. This chain connects TRBV5-8 to TRBJ1-1; TRBD1 aligns across 7 bases. The sample was CD4+ or CD8+ T cells sorted from blood, taken in a trial of the OX40 agonist ivuxolimab. In nucleotides, the CDR3 is TGTGCCAGCAGCTTGCCGGAGGGGGCGAACACTGAAGCTTTCTTT. This sequence encodes CASSLPEGANTEAFF.